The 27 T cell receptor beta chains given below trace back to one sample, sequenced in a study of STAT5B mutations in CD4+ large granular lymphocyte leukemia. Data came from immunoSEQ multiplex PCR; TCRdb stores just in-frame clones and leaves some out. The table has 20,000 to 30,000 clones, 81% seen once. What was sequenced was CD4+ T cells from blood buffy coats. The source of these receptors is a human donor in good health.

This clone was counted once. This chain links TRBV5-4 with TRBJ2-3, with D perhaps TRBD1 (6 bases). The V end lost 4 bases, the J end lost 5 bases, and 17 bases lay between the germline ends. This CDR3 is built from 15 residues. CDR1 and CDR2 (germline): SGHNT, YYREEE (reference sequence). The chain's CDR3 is CASSVPGQGVDTQYF. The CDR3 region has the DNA TGTGCCAGCAGCGTTCCGGGACAAGGTGTAGATACGCAGTATTTT.

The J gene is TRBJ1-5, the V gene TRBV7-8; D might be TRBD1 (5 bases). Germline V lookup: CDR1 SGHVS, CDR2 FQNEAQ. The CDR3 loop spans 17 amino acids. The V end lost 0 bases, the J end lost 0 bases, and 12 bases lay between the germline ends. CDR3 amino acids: CASSLASRVLSNQPQHF. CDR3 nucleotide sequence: TGTGCCAGCAGCTTAGCGTCCAGGGTCCTTAGCAATCAGCCCCAGCATTTT.

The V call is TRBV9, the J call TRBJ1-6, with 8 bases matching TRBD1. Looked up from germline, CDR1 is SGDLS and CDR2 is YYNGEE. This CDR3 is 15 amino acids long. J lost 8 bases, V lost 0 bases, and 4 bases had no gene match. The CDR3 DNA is TGTGCCAGCAGCGTAGCTGGGACAGGTTATTCACCCCTCCACTTT. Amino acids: CASSVAGTGYSPLHF.

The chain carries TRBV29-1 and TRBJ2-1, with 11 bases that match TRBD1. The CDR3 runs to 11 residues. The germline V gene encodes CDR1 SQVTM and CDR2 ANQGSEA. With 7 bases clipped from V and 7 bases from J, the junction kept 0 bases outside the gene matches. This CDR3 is CSGDRGNEQFF. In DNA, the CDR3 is TGCAGCGGGGACAGGGGGAATGAGCAGTTCTTC.

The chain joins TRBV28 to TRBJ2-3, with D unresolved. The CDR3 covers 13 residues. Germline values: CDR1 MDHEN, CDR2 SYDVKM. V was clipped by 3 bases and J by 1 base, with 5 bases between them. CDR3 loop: CASSFGGTDTQYF. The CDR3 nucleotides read TGTGCCAGCAGTTTCGGCGGCACAGATACGCAGTATTTT.

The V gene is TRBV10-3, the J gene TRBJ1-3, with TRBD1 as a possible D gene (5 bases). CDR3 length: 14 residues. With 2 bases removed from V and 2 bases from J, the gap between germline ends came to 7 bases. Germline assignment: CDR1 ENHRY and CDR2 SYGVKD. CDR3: CAISEQGTGNTIYF. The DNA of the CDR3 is TGTGCCATCAGTGAGCAGGGAACTGGAAACACCATATATTTT.

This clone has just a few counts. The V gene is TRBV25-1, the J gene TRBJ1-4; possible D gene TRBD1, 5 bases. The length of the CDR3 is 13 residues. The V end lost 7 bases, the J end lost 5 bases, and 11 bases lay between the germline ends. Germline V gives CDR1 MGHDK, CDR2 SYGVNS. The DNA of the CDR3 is TGTGCCAGCACCGGGACGGCGAATGAAAAACTGTTTTTT. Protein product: CASTGTANEKLFF.

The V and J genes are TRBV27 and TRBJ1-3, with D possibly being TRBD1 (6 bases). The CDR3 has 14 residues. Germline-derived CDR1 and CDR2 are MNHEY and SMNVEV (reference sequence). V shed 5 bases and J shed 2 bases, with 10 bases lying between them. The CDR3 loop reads CASSLRGAGNTIYF. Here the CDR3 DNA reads TGTGCCAGCAGTCTAAGGGGGGCTGGAAACACCATATATTTT.

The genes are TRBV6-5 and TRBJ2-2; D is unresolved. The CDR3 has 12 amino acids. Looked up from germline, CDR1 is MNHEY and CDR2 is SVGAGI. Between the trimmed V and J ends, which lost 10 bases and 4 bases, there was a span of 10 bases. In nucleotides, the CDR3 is TGTGCCACTTTTCACAGCACCGGGGAGCTGTTTTTT. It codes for CATFHSTGELFF.

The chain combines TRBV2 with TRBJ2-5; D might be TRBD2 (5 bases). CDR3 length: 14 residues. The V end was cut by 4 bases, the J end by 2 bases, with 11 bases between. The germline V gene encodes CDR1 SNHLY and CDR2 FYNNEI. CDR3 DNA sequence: TGTGCCAGCAGTGCGAGACTAAGACAAGAGACCCAGTACTTC. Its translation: CASSARLRQETQYF. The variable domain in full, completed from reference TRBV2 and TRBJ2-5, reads EPEVTQTPSHQVTQMGQEVILRCVPISNHLYFYWYRQILGQKVEFLVSFYNNEISEKSEIFDDQFSVERPDGSNFTLKIRSTKLEDSAMYFCASSARLRQETQYFGPGTRLLVL.

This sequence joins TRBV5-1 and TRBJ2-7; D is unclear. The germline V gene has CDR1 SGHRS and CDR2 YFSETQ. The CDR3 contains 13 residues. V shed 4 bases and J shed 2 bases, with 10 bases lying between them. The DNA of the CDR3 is TGCGCCAGCAGCCCGTCATCCGCCTACGAGCAGTACTTC. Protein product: CASSPSSAYEQYF.

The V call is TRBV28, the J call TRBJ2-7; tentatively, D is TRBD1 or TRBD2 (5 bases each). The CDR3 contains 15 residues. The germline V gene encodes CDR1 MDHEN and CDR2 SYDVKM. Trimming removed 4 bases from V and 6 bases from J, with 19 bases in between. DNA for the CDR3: TGTGCCAGCAGTTCCCCATCCCCTTCGGGGCGCGAGCAGTACGTC. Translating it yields CASSSPSPSGREQYV.

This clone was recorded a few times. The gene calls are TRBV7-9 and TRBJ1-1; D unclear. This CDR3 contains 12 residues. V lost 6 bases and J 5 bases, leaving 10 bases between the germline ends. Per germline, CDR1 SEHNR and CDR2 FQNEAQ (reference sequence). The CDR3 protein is CASRTRDTEAFF. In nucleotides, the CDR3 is TGTGCCAGCAGGACAAGGGATACTGAAGCTTTCTTT.

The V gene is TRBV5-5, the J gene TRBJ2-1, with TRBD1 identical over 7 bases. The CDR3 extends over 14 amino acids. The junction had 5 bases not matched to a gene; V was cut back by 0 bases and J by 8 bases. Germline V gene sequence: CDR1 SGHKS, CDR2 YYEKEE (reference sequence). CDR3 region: CASSLETGWDEQFF. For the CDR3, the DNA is TGTGCCAGCAGCTTGGAGACAGGGTGGGATGAGCAGTTCTTC.

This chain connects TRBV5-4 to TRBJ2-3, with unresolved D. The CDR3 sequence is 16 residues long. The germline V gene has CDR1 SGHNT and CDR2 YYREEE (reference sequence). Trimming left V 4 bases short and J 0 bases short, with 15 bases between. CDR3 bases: TGTGCCAGCAGCCCCCCGGGCGACCCTAGCACAGATACGCAGTATTTT. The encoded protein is CASSPPGDPSTDTQYF.

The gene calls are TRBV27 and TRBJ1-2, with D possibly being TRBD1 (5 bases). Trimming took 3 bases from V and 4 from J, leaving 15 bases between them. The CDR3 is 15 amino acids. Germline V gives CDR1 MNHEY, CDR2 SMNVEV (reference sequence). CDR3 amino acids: CASSLGTGGVYGYTF. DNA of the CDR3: TGTGCCAGCAGTTTGGGGACCGGGGGGGTCTATGGCTACACCTTC.

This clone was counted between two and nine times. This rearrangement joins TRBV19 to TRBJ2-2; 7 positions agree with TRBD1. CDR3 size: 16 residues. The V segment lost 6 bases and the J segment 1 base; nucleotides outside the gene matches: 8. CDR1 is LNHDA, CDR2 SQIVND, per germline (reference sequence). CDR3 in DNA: TGTGCCAGTAGGTTCCAAGGGACAGTGAACACCGGGGAGCTGTTTTTT. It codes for CASRFQGTVNTGELFF. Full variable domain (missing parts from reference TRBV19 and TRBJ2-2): DGGITQSPKYLFRKEGQNVTLSCEQNLNHDAMYWYRQDPGQGLRLIYYSQIVNDFQKGDIAEGYSVSREKKESFPLTVTSAQKNPTAFYLCASRFQGTVNTGELFFGEGSRLTVL.

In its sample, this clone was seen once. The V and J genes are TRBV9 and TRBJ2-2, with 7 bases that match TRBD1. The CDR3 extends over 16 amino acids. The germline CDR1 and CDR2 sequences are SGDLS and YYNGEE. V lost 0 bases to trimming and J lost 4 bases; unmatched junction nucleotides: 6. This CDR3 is CASSVGGRGSTGELFF. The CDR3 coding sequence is TGTGCCAGCAGCGTAGGGGGCAGGGGGAGCACCGGGGAGCTGTTTTTT.

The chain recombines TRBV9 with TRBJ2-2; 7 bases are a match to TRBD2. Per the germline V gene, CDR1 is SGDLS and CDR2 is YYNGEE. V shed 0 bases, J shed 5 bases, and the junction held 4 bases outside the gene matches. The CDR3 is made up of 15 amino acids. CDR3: CASSVDGGGTGELFF. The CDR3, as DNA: TGTGCCAGCAGCGTAGATGGGGGGGGAACCGGGGAGCTGTTTTTT.

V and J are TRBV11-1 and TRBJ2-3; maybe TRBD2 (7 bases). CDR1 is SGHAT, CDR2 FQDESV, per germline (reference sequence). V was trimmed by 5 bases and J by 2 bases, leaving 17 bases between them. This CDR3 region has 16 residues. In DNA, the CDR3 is TGTGCCAGCAGCCCCCTAGGGGGGGGGCTCACAGATACGCAGTATTTT. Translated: CASSPLGGGLTDTQYF.

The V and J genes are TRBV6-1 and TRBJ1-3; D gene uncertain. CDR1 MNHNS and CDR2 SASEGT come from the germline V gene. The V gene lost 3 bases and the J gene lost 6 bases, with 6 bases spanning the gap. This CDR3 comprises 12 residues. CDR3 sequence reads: CASSDFLNTIYF. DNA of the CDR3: TGTGCCAGCAGTGATTTCCTAAACACCATATATTTT.

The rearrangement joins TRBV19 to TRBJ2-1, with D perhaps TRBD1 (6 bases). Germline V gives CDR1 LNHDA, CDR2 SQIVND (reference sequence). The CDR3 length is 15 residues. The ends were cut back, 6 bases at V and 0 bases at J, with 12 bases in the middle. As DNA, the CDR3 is TGTGCCAGTAGATCAGGGGCCAACTCCTACAATGAGCAGTTCTTC. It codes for CASRSGANSYNEQFF.

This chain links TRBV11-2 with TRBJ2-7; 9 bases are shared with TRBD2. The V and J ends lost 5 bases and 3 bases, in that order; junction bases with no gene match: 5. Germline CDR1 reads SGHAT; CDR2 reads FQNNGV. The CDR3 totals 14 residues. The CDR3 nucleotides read TGTGCCAGCAGCCTTAGCGGGAGTATCTACGAGCAGTACTTC. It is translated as CASSLSGSIYEQYF. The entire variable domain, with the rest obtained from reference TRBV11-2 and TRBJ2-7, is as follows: EAGVAQSPRYKIIEKRQSVAFWCNPISGHATLYWYQQILGQGPKLLIQFQNNGVVDDSQLPKDRFSAERLKGVDSTLKIQPAKLEDSAVYLCASSLSGSIYEQYFGPGTRLTVT.

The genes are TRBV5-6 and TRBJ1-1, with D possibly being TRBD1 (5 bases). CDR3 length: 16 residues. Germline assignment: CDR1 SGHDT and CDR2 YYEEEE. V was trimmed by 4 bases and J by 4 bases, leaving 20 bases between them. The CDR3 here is CASSRLEGPSLTEAFF. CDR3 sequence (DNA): TGTGCCAGCAGCCGGCTGGAGGGGCCCTCGCTCACTGAAGCTTTCTTT. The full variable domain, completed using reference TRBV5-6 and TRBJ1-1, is DAGVTQSPTHLIKTRGQQVTLRCSPKSGHDTVSWYQQALGQGPQFIFQYYEEEERQRGNFPDRFSGHQFPNYSSELNVNALLLGDSALYLCASSRLEGPSLTEAFFGQGTRLTVV.

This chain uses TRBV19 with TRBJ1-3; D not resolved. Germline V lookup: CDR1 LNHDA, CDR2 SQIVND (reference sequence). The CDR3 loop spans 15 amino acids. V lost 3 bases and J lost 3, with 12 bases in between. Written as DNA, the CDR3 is TGTGCCAGTAGTATCACAGCGCAGCTTGGAAACACCATATATTTT. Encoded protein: CASSITAQLGNTIYF.

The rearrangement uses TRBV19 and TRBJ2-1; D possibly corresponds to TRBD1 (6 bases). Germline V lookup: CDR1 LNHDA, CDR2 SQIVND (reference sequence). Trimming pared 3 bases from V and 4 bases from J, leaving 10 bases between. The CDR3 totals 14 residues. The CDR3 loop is CASSIGQGYNEQFF. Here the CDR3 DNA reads TGTGCCAGTAGTATCGGGCAGGGGTACAATGAGCAGTTCTTC.

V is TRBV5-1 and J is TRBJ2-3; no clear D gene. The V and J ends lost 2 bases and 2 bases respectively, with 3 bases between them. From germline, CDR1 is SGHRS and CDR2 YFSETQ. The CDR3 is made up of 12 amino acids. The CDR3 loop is CASSLLTDTQYF. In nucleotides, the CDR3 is TGCGCCAGCAGCTTACTCACAGATACGCAGTATTTT.